This entry lists 2 T cell receptor beta chains sequenced from one sample in a study of T cell responses to AZD1222 COVID-19 vaccine. TCRdb's copy holds only in-frame clones and misses some; the assay was immunoSEQ multiplex PCR. The data contain approximately 120,000 clones, around nine tenths of them singletons. The sample was peripheral blood, taken on day 0 of AZD1222 vaccination. All receptors derive from an adult in good health.

The chain recombines TRBV24-1 with TRBJ1-2, with D tentatively TRBD1 (6 bases). V lost 3 bases, J lost 4 bases, and 8 bases lay in between. This CDR3 spans 13 amino acids. Germline assignment: CDR1 KGHDR and CDR2 SFDVKD. CDR3 sequence: CATSDRTAYGYTF. CDR3 DNA sequence: TGTGCCACCAGTGATAGGACAGCCTATGGCTACACCTTC.

This clone has only one observation. The V call is TRBV9, the J call TRBJ2-3; 9 bases match TRBD2. This CDR3 is 15 amino acids long. The germline V gene has CDR1 SGDLS and CDR2 YYNGEE. The ends lost 3 bases at V and 8 bases at J; junction bases unmatched: 10. The DNA for the CDR3 is TGTGCCAGCAGCGCCCTTAGCGGGAGCGGCGTTACGCAGTATTTT. This sequence encodes CASSALSGSGVTQYF.